These 28 T cell receptor beta chains originate from one sample sequenced in a study of blood T cells in healthy people across ages (dated by TCRdb to about 2015). Library generation was performed with 5' RACE. This sample was sequenced with an Illumina HiSeq 2500. A second PCR of roughly 7 to 11 cycles was performed with a sample-barcoded 5' primer and a J-beta primer mix. In TCRdb, the public reads were trimmed at Q25 with fastp and aligned with MiXCR, with productive beta chains retained. Rows with one shared CDR3 protein collapse into an entry with the most common genes and DNA. The sample table contains about 1.6 million distinct CDR3 sequences; only one count was recorded for 34% of them. Approximately 10% of the sample is in the top ten clones. Sequenced input: blood. These receptors came from a woman aged 25 to 45 in good health.

This clonotype was picked up a small number of times. The CDR3 spells CSARDRGTSSYEQYF. CDR3 nucleotide sequence: TGCAGTGCTAGAGATCGAGGGACAAGCTCCTACGAGCAGTACTTC. The chain joins TRBV20-1 to TRBJ2-7, with D possibly TRBD1 on 6 matching bases. Germline CDR1 and CDR2: DFQATT and SNEGSKA (reference sequence). CDR3 length: 15 amino acids. Trimming shortened V by 0 bases and J by 0 bases, and 12 bases separated the two germline ends.

This clonotype has just a few counts. The J gene is TRBJ1-2, the V gene TRBV20-1; D call uncertain. The ends were cut back, 6 bases at V and 8 bases at J, with 13 bases in the middle. In germline, CDR1 is DFQATT, CDR2 SNEGSKA (reference sequence). The CDR3 is 11 residues long. The CDR3 nucleotides are TGCAGTGCAGCCGCTAAATTGGGCTACACCTTC. It yields the protein CSAAAKLGYTF.

Many counts were recorded for this clonotype. The chain employs TRBV5-1 and TRBJ1-1, with D possibly matching TRBD1 (6 bases). This CDR3 comprises 16 residues. Germline CDR1 and CDR2: SGHRS and YFSETQ. V shed 2 bases and J shed 5 bases, with 19 bases lying between them. CDR3 residues: CASSLSPGDQGTEAFF. CDR3 bases: TGCGCCAGCAGCTTATCCCCTGGGGACCAGGGGACTGAAGCTTTCTTT.

This clonotype appeared a few times. The V call is TRBV9, the J call TRBJ1-2, with 7 bases aligning to TRBD1. The CDR3 spans 13 residues. Per germline, CDR1 SGDLS and CDR2 YYNGEE. Trimming removed 3 bases from V and 7 bases from J; junction bases left unmatched: 6. This chain's CDR3 is CASSAQTGLGYTF. As DNA, the CDR3 is TGTGCCAGCAGCGCTCAGACAGGGCTTGGCTACACCTTC.

This clonotype was observed a few times. The genes are TRBV4-2 and TRBJ1-2, with 10 bases fitting TRBD1. With 3 bases clipped from V and 4 bases from J, the junction kept 8 bases outside the gene matches. CDR1 is LGHNA, CDR2 YNFKEQ, per germline. The CDR3 sequence is 16 residues long. CDR3 DNA sequence: TGTGCCAGCAGCCAGATAAGGGGACAGGGGACCTATGGCTACACCTTC. Translation gives CASSQIRGQGTYGYTF.

CDR3 residues: CASSLNRGGRETQYF. The CDR3 bases are TGTGCCAGCAGCTTAAATAGAGGGGGACGAGAGACCCAGTACTTC. The rearrangement uses TRBV11-2 and TRBJ2-5; D is perhaps TRBD1 (6 bases). The CDR3 sequence is 15 residues long. Trimming stripped 2 bases from V and 4 bases from J, with 14 bases between. CDR1 is SGHAT, CDR2 FQNNGV, per germline.

This chain links TRBV28 with TRBJ2-7; TRBD2 matches at 16 bases. V lost 2 bases to trimming and J lost 3 bases; unmatched junction nucleotides: 4. The CDR3 covers 17 residues. Germline V CDR1 and CDR2: MDHEN, SYDVKM. In nucleotides, the CDR3 is TGTGCCAGCAGTTTAGGGACTAGCGGGAGGGGTTACTACGAGCAGTACTTC. Protein: CASSLGTSGRGYYEQYF.

This clonotype was counted once. A read error may account for a junction end that differs from germline. The chain is built from TRBV4-1 and TRBJ2-3; 7 bases align to TRBD2. This CDR3 has 16 amino acids. The V gene's germline CDR1 is MGHRA and CDR2 YSYEKL. CDR3 DNA sequence: TGCGCCAACAGCCAGGCTACGGCGGGGGTTGGGGATACGCAGTATTTT. As protein: CANSQATAGVGDTQYF.

This clonotype was seen more than once but under ten times. V usage is TRBV10-3 and J usage is TRBJ2-1; the D gene is possibly TRBD1 (6 bases). Germline CDR1 and CDR2: ENHRY and SYGVKD. The V gene lost 10 bases and the J gene lost 6 bases, with 16 bases spanning the gap. CDR3 length: 13 amino acids. The CDR3 region is CATEQGPGNEQFF. In nucleotides, the CDR3 is TGTGCCACGGAACAGGGACCTGGCAATGAGCAGTTCTTC.

The table lists this clonotype with many counts. This chain uses TRBV20-1 with TRBJ2-3, with TRBD1 identical over 8 bases. V shed 3 bases, J shed 1 base, and the junction held 0 bases outside the gene matches. There are 13 residues in the CDR3. The germline V gene has CDR1 DFQATT and CDR2 SNEGSKA (reference sequence). The DNA for the CDR3 is TGCAGTGCTAGGACAGGGGGCACAGATACGCAGTATTTT. Translating gives CSARTGGTDTQYF.

This clonotype was recorded many times. The gene calls are TRBV27 and TRBJ2-7; 11 bases fit TRBD2. Per germline, CDR1 MNHEY and CDR2 SMNVEV (reference sequence). The V and J ends lost 5 bases and 1 base, in that order; junction bases with no gene match: 10. This CDR3 has 17 residues. The CDR3 spells CASSNGVAGGTSYEQYF. CDR3 nucleotide sequence: TGTGCCAGCAGTAACGGGGTAGCGGGAGGGACGTCCTACGAGCAGTACTTC.

With regard to this clonotype: A much larger clone sits a single nucleotide away, making a read error possible. The V call is TRBV10-3, the J call TRBJ2-7; D gene uncertain. Germline loops: CDR1 ENHRY, CDR2 SYGVKD. The CDR3 contains 14 residues. Written as DNA, the CDR3 is TGTGCCACCAGTGAATTTGGGGACTCCTACGAGCAGTACTTC. It is translated as CATSEFGDSYEQYF.

The V call is TRBV5-1, the J call TRBJ1-1, with a weak D call TRBD1 (5 bases). Germline CDR1 reads SGHRS; CDR2 reads YFSETQ. The CDR3 has 14 amino acids. V was clipped by 0 bases and J by 12 bases, with 18 bases between them. The CDR3 sequence: CASSLAGTTAAPFF. For the CDR3, the DNA is TGCGCCAGCAGCTTGGCCGGGACGACCGCCGCTCCTTTCTTT.

J is TRBJ2-1 and V is TRBV5-5; 10 positions match TRBD1. CDR3 length: 13 residues. With 7 bases clipped from V and 8 bases from J, the junction kept 6 bases outside the gene matches. CDR1 and CDR2 from the germline V gene are SGHKS and YYEKEE (reference sequence). The CDR3 DNA reads TGTGCCAGCGGCCGACAGGGGGCGGATGAGCAGTTCTTC. It codes for CASGRQGADEQFF.

CDR3 in amino acids: CASSLNPDQPQHF. The DNA of the CDR3 is TGTGCCAGCAGCTTAAACCCCGATCAGCCCCAGCATTTT. This rearrangement joins TRBV7-3 to TRBJ1-5; D not resolved. The germline V gene has CDR1 SGHTA and CDR2 FQGTGA. This CDR3 has 13 residues. V lost 1 base and J lost 5, with 6 bases in between.

Details on this clonotype: One end of the junction does not line up with germline, which may come from a read error. The chain is built from TRBV7-9 and TRBJ2-7, with TRBD2 identical over 7 bases. TRBJ2-5 explains the end of the DNA better; the J call may be wrong. The CDR3 is made up of 14 amino acids. Per germline, CDR1 SEHNR and CDR2 FQNEAQ (reference sequence). In DNA form, the CDR3 reads TGTACCAGCAGCCGGGACTACCAGGGAGAGACCCAGTACTTC. Translation: CTSSRDYQGETQYF.

This clonotype was recorded at least ten times. The rearrangement links TRBV15 to TRBJ2-3; D remains unclear. Germline V gene sequence: CDR1 LNHNV, CDR2 YYDKDF (reference sequence). V lost 3 bases and J 3 bases, leaving 10 bases between the germline ends. The CDR3 runs 14 residues. The CDR3 DNA is TGTGCCACCAGCAGGGACCGAGAGACAGATACGCAGTATTTT. Protein: CATSRDRETDTQYF.

V usage is TRBV7-9 and J usage is TRBJ2-7; weak D call: TRBD1 (6 bases). This CDR3 has 14 amino acids. From germline, CDR1 is SEHNR and CDR2 FQNEAQ (reference sequence). Between the trimmed V and J ends, which lost 5 bases and 2 bases, there was a span of 13 bases. CDR3 nucleotides: TGTGCCAGCAGCAAAAGGACAGATACCTACGAGCAGTACTTC. It is translated as CASSKRTDTYEQYF.

V and J are TRBV7-3 and TRBJ2-1, with D possibly being TRBD2 (5 bases). Germline V gene data show CDR1 as SGHTA and CDR2 as FQGTGA. Between the trimmed V and J ends, which lost 2 bases and 8 bases, there was a span of 13 bases. CDR3 length: 14 amino acids. This chain's CDR3 is CASSLAGKGYEQFF. The CDR3 nucleotides read TGTGCCAGCAGCTTAGCGGGCAAGGGCTATGAGCAGTTCTTC.

This chain joins TRBV3-1 and TRBJ2-1; D is ambiguous. Per the germline V gene, CDR1 is LGHDT and CDR2 is YNNKEL (reference sequence). With 3 bases removed from V and 5 bases from J, the gap between germline ends came to 20 bases. CDR3 length equals 17 residues. The CDR3 bases are TGTGCCAGCAGCCAGGGAAAGAACGAAGATTCCCACAATGAGCAGTTCTTC. Translating gives CASSQGKNEDSHNEQFF.

This sequence joins TRBV5-8 and TRBJ2-1, with D unclear. Trimming cost V 0 bases and J 8 bases, with 15 bases left between them. The CDR3 spans 15 residues. Germline loops: CDR1 SGHTS, CDR2 YDEGEE. In nucleotides, the CDR3 is TGTGCCAGCAGCTTGGCTCGGAGAACCGGCGATGAGCAGTTCTTC. Residues: CASSLARRTGDEQFF.

This chain links TRBV19 with TRBJ2-7; 12 positions agree with TRBD2. The J call is in doubt because the DNA end fits TRBJ2-5 better. The germline V gene has CDR1 LNHDA and CDR2 SQIVND (reference sequence). This CDR3 comprises 18 residues. The DNA for the CDR3 is TGTGCCAGTAGTATTCGGACTAGCGGGGCTTGGGGCCAAGAGACCCAGTACTTC. This codes for CASSIRTSGAWGQETQYF.

As for this clonotype: At one end, the junction sequence differs from germline, possibly due to a read error. This rearrangement joins TRBV7-6 to TRBJ1-2; tentative D call: TRBD1 (6 bases). Germline V gene data show CDR1 as SGHVS and CDR2 as FNYEAQ. This CDR3 contains 15 residues. The CDR3 is CASSPWTESNCGYTF. The CDR3 nucleotides are TGTGCCAGCAGTCCTTGGACAGAGTCTAACTGTGGCTACACCTTC.

Remarks on this clonotype: Relative to the germline gene, one junction end is altered; a read error may explain this. This chain connects TRBV9 to TRBJ2-4; D is possibly TRBD2 (5 bases). Per germline, CDR1 SGDLS and CDR2 YYNGEE. The CDR3 is 14 residues long. CDR3 sequence: CATEGDPLGHIPYF. For the CDR3, the DNA is TGTGCCACCGAGGGCGACCCCCTAGGGCACATTCCGTACTTC.

J is TRBJ1-5 and V is TRBV6-6, with D unclear. This CDR3 contains 12 residues. V gave up 4 bases and J gave up 7 bases, with 8 bases separating them. Germline values: CDR1 MNHNY, CDR2 SVGAGI (reference sequence). Here the CDR3 reads CASSFHSQPQHF. CDR3 coding DNA: TGTGCCAGCAGTTTCCACAGCCAGCCCCAGCATTTT.

The rearrangement joins TRBV30 to TRBJ1-5; D gene ambiguous. The CDR3 extends over 15 amino acids. V was trimmed by 3 bases and J by 2 bases, leaving 14 bases between them. From germline, CDR1 is GTSNPN and CDR2 SVGIG (reference sequence). CDR3 coding DNA: TGTGCCTGGAGAAGAGAGGGCGGGGGCAATCAGCCCCAGCATTTT. The encoded protein is CAWRREGGGNQPQHF.

The V call is TRBV5-1, the J call TRBJ2-4; D is undetermined. This CDR3 comprises 13 residues. Germline CDR1 is SGHRS and CDR2 is YFSETQ. Trimming took 0 bases from V and 9 from J, leaving 10 bases between them. CDR3 loop: CASSLDGRIIQYF. CDR3 in DNA: TGCGCCAGCAGCTTGGACGGACGGATCATTCAGTACTTC.

In this sample, this clonotype turned up a few times. The chain has TRBV30 and TRBJ1-1; 9 positions match TRBD1. Losses at the gene ends were 1 base for V and 6 bases for J; bases not matched to a gene: 9. Germline values: CDR1 GTSNPN, CDR2 SVGIG (reference sequence). The CDR3 is 15 amino acids. CDR3 residues: CAWSAPETGGPEAFF. DNA of the CDR3: TGTGCCTGGAGTGCCCCCGAGACAGGGGGACCTGAAGCTTTCTTT.